Below are 8 T cell receptor beta chains sequenced from a single sample in a study of cytomegalovirus exposure and HLA in healthy donors. Primers included in the PCR were 60 Vbeta and 13 Jbeta primers. The assay was immunoSEQ multiplex PCR, and TCRdb's table has in-frame clones only and misses some. The sample consists of some 99,000 clones, under 80% of them appearing once. The sample comprised PBMCs. These receptors were collected from a woman aged 45-60 years in good health and CMV-seropositive.

The CDR3 sequence: CASSILLTSGYNEQFF. CDR3 bases: TGTGCCAGTAGTATCCTCCTCACTAGCGGGTACAATGAGCAGTTCTTC. The chain is built from TRBV19 and TRBJ2-1, with 9 bases that match TRBD2. Losses at the gene ends were 3 bases for V and 4 bases for J; bases not matched to a gene: 7. The CDR3 loop spans 16 amino acids. Per the germline V gene, CDR1 is LNHDA and CDR2 is SQIVND (reference sequence).

The chain couples TRBV15 to TRBJ2-6, with 10 bases matching TRBD1. The CDR3 consists of 18 residues. Germline loops: CDR1 LNHNV, CDR2 YYDKDF (reference sequence). Germline trimming cut 3 bases from V and 0 bases from J; bases unmatched to any gene: 5. The CDR3 sequence is CATSSGQGEPSGANVLTF. CDR3 coding DNA: TGTGCCACCAGCAGCGGACAGGGGGAACCCTCTGGGGCCAACGTCCTGACTTTC.

Notes on this clone: At one end, the junction sequence differs from germline, possibly due to a read error. The rearrangement links TRBV7-7 to TRBJ2-5, with D possibly matching TRBD2 (7 bases). This CDR3 has 15 residues. CDR1 is SSHAT, CDR2 FNYEAQ, per germline (reference sequence). This CDR3 reads CASSSAGGGGETQYF. CDR3 bases: TGTGCTAGCAGCTCCGCGGGCGGGGGCGGAGAGACCCAGTACTTC. Drawing the rest from reference TRBV7-7 and TRBJ2-5, the complete variable domain is GAGVSQSPRYKVTKRGQDVTLRCDPISSHATLYWYQQALGQGPEFLTYFNYEAQPDKSGLPSDRFSAERPEGSISTLTIQRTEQRDSAMYRCASSSAGGGGETQYFGPGTRLLVL.

The CDR3 coding sequence is TGTGCCAGCAGTCCGGAGAGGGAGCTTGAAAAACTGTTTTTT. It is translated as CASSPERELEKLFF. The chain employs TRBV28 and TRBJ1-4; D gene ambiguous. Trimming left V 5 bases short and J 7 bases short, with 14 bases between. The germline V gene encodes CDR1 MDHEN and CDR2 SYDVKM. This CDR3 is 14 amino acids long.

The rearrangement joins TRBV5-1 to TRBJ2-1; 7 bases map to TRBD2. Germline CDR1 reads SGHRS; CDR2 reads YFSETQ. The CDR3 runs to 15 residues. The V gene end was trimmed by 2 bases and the J gene end by 0 bases; junction bases not matched to a gene: 2. CDR3 nucleotide sequence: TGCGCCAGCAGCTTAGCGGGGAGCTCCTACAATGAGCAGTTCTTC. Translated: CASSLAGSSYNEQFF.

This clone appeared a few times. The chain has TRBV5-1 and TRBJ2-3; 11 nucleotides agree with TRBD2. The CDR3 has 14 amino acids. The V and J ends lost 5 bases and 3 bases, in that order; junction bases with no gene match: 2. Germline V gene lookup returns CDR1 SGHRS and CDR2 YFSETQ. The CDR3 DNA reads as TGCGCCAGCAGTAGCGGGGGGGCGACAGATACGCAGTATTTT. Protein sequence: CASSSGGATDTQYF.

J is TRBJ2-3 and V is TRBV6-6; D possibly corresponds to TRBD2 (6 bases). The V end lost 5 bases, the J end lost 0 bases, and 6 bases lay between the germline ends. CDR1 and CDR2 from the germline V gene are MNHNY and SVGAGI (reference sequence). CDR3 length equals 13 residues. The CDR3 nucleotides read TGTGCCAGCAGTAGCGGGAGCACAGATACGCAGTATTTT. It encodes CASSSGSTDTQYF.

Concerning this clone: The same CDR3 is also encoded by other DNA sequences in this sample. The CDR3 here is CASSQGARSETQYF. CDR3 nucleotide sequence: TGTGCCAGCAGCCAAGGGGCAAGGTCAGAGACCCAGTACTTC. The rearrangement uses TRBV14 and TRBJ2-5, with D unclear. Trimming cost V 1 base and J 4 bases, with 10 bases left between them. This CDR3 is built from 14 residues. In germline, CDR1 is SGHDN, CDR2 FVKESK.